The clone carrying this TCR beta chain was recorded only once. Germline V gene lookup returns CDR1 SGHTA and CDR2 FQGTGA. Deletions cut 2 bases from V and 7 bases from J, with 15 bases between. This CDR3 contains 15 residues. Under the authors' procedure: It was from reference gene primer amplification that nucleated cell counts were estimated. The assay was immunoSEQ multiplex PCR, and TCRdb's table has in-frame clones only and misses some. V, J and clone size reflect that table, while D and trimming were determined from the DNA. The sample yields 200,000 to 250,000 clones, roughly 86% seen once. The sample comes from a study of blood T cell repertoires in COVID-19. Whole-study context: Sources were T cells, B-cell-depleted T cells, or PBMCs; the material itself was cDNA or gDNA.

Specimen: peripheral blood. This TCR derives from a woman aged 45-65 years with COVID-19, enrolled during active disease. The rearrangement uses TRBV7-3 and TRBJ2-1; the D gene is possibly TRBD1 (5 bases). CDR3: CASSLGAQNTNEQFF. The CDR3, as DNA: TGTGCCAGCAGCTTAGGGGCACAGAACACGAATGAGCAGTTCTTC.